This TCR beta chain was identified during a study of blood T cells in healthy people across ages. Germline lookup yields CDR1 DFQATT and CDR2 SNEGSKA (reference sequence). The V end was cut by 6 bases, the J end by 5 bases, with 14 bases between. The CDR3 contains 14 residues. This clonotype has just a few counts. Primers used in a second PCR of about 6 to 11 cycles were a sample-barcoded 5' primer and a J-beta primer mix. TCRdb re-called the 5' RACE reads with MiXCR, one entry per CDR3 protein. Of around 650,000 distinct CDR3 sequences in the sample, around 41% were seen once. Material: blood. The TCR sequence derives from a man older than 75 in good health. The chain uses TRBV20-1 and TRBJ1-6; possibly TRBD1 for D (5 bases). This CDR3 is CSAEGTLDNSPLHF. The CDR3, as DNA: TGCAGTGCCGAGGGGACGCTGGATAATTCACCCCTCCACTTT.